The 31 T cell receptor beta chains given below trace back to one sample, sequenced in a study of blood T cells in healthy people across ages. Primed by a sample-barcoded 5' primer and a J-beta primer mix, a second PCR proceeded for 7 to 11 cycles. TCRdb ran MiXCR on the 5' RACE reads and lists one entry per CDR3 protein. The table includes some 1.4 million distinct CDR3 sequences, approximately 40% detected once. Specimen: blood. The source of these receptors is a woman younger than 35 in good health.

This CDR3 reads CASSLSSGSSSTLYNEQFF. CDR3 nucleotides: TGTGCCAGCAGCTTGTCTAGCGGGAGTTCTTCGACTCTTTACAATGAGCAGTTCTTC. V gene TRBV7-2 combines with J gene TRBJ2-1, with 10 bases lining up with TRBD2. The ends lost 3 bases at V and 4 bases at J; junction bases unmatched: 15. Germline assignment: CDR1 SGHTA and CDR2 FQGNSA. The length of the CDR3 is 19 residues.

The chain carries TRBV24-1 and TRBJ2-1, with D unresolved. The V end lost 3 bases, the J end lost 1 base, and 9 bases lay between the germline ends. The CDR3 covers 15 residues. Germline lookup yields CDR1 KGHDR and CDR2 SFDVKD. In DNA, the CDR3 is TGTGCCACCAGTGATCAACGGGCGTCCTACAATGAGCAGTTCTTC. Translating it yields CATSDQRASYNEQFF.

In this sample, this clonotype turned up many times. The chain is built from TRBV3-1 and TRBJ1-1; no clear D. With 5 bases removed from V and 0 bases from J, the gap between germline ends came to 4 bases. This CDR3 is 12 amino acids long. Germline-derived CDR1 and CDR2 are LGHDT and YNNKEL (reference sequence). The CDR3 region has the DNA TGTGCCAGCAGCTTAATGAACACTGAAGCTTTCTTT. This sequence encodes CASSLMNTEAFF.

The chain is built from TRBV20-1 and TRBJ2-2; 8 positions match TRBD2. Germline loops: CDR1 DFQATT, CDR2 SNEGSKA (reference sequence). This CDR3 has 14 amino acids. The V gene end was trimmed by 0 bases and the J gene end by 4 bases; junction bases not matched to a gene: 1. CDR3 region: CSARDAGGTGELFF. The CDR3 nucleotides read TGCAGTGCTAGAGATGCGGGGGGCACCGGGGAGCTGTTTTTT.

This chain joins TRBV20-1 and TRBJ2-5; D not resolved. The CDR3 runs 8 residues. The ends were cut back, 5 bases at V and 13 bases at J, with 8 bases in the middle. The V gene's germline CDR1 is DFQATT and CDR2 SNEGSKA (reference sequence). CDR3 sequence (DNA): TGCAGTGCTGGCCCACGGTACTTC. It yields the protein CSAGPRYF.

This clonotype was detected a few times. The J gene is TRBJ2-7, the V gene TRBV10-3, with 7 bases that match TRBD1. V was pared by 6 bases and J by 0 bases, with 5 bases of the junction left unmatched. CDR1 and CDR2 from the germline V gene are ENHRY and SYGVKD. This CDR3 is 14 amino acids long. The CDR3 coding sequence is TGTGCCATCAGACCGACAGGGAGCTCCTACGAGCAGTACTTC. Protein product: CAIRPTGSSYEQYF.

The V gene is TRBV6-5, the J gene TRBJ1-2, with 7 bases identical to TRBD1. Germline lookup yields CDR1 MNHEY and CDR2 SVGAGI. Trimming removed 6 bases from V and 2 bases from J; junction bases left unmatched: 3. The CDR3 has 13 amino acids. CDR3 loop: CASRGTENYGYTF. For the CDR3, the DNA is TGTGCCAGCAGGGGGACAGAAAACTATGGCTACACCTTC.

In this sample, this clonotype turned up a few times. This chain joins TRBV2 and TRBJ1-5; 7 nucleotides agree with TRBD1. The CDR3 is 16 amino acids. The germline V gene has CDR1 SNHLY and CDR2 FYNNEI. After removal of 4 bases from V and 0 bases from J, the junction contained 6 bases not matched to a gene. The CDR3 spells CASSAGQDYSNQPQHF. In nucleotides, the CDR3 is TGTGCCAGCAGTGCAGGACAGGATTATAGCAATCAGCCCCAGCATTTT.

The CDR3 reads CASSLYGAYEQFF. The CDR3 nucleotides are TGCGCCAGCAGCTTGTATGGGGCCTACGAGCAGTTCTTC. The chain couples TRBV5-1 to TRBJ2-1; D is possibly TRBD1 (5 bases). Trimming removed 1 base at V and 10 bases at J, with 12 bases between. CDR3 length: 13 residues. The germline V gene has CDR1 SGHRS and CDR2 YFSETQ.

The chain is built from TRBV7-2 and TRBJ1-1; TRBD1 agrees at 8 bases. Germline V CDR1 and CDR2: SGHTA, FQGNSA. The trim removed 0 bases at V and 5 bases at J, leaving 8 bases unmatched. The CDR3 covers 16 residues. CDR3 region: CASSLAPTGVQTEAFF. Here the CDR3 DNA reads TGTGCCAGCAGCTTAGCCCCGACAGGGGTACAAACTGAAGCTTTCTTT.

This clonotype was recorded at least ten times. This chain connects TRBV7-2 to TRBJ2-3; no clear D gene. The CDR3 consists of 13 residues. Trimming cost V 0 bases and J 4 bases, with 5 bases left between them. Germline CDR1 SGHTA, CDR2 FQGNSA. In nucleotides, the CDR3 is TGTGCCAGCAGCTTAGCGAGTTCAGATACGCAGTATTTT. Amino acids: CASSLASSDTQYF. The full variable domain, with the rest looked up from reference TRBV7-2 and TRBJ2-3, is GAGVSQSPSNKVTEKGKDVELRCDPISGHTALYWYRQSLGQGLEFLIYFQGNSAPDKSGLPSDRFSAERTGGSVSTLTIQRTQQEDSAVYLCASSLASSDTQYFGPGTRLTVL.

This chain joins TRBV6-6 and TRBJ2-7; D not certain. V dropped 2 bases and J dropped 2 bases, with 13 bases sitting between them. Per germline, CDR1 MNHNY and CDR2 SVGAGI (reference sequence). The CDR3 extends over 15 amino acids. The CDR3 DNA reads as TGTGCCAGCAGTTACCACCCCGGCGGTACCTACGAGCAGTACTTC. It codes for CASSYHPGGTYEQYF.

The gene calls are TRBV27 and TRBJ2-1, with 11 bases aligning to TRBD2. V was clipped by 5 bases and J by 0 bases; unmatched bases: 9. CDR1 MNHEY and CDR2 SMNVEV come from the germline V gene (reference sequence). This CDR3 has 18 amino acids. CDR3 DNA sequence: TGTGCCAGCAGTAGGCCGACTAGCGGGAAAGCCTCCTACAATGAGCAGTTCTTC. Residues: CASSRPTSGKASYNEQFF.

CDR3 DNA: TGTGCCAGCAGTACCGGGACAAACTTGGGAAATTCACCCCTCCACTTT. As protein: CASSTGTNLGNSPLHF. The V call is TRBV5-6, the J call TRBJ1-6; D is perhaps TRBD1 (6 bases). The CDR3 is made up of 16 amino acids. The V gene lost 5 bases and the J gene lost 7 bases, with 19 bases spanning the gap. In germline, CDR1 is SGHDT, CDR2 YYEEEE.

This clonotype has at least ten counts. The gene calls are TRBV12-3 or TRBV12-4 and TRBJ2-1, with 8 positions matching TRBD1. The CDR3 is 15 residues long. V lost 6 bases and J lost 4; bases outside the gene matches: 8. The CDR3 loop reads CASSPGQGPYNEQFF. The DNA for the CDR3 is TGTGCCAGCAGCCCCGGACAGGGCCCATACAATGAGCAGTTCTTC.

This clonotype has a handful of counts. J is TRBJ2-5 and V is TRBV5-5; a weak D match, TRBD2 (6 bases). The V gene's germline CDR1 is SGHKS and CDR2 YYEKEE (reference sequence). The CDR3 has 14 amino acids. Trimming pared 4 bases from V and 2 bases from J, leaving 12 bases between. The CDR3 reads CASSPEGRQETQYF. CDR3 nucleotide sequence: TGTGCCAGCAGCCCGGAGGGCAGACAAGAGACCCAGTACTTC.

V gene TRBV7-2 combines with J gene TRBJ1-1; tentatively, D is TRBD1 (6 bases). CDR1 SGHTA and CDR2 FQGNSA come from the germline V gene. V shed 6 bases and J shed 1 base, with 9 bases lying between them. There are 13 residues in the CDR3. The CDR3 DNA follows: TGTGCCAGCAGGGCGGACAGGAACACTGAAGCTTTCTTT. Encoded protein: CASRADRNTEAFF.

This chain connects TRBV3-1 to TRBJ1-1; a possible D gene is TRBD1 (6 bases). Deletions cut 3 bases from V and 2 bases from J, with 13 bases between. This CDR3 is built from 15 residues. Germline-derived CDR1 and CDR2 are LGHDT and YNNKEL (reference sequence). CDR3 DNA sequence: TGTGCCAGCAGCCACCCCAACAGGGAAAACACTGAAGCTTTCTTT. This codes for CASSHPNRENTEAFF.

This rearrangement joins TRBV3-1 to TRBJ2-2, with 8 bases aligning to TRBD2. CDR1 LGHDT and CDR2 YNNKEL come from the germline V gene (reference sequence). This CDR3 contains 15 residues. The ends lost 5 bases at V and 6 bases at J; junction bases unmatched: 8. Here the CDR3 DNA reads TGTGCCAGCAGCTCCGGGACTAGAACCCCCGGGGAGCTGTTTTTT. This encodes CASSSGTRTPGELFF.

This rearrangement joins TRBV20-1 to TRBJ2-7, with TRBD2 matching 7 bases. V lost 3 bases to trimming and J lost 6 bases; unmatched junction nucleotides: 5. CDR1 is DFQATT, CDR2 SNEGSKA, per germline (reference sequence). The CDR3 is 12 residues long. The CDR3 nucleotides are TGCAGTGCTAGGGCGGGAGCTCCCGAGCAGTACTTC. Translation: CSARAGAPEQYF.

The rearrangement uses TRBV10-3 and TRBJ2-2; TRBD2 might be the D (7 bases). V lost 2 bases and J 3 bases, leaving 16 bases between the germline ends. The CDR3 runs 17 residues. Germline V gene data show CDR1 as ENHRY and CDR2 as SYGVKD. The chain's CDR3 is CAISERSAGAHTGELFF. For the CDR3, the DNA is TGTGCCATCAGTGAGCGTTCCGCGGGGGCTCACACCGGGGAGCTGTTTTTT.

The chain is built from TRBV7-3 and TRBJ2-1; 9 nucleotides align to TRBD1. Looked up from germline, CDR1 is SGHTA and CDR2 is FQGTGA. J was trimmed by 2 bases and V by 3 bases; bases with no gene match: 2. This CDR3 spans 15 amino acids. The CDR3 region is CASSLRQGAYNEQFF. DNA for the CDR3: TGTGCCAGCAGCTTGAGACAGGGGGCCTACAATGAGCAGTTCTTC.

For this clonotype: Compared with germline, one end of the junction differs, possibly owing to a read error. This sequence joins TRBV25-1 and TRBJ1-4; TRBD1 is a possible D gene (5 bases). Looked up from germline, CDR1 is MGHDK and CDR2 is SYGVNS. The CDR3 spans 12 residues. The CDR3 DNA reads TGTGCCGGCAGGCAGGGTAATGAAAAACTGTTTTTT. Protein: CAGRQGNEKLFF.

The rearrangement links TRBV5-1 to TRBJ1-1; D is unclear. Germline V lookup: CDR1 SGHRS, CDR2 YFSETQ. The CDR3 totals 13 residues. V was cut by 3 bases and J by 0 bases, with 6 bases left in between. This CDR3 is CASSSEVNTEAFF. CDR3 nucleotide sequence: TGCGCCAGCAGCTCTGAAGTGAACACTGAAGCTTTCTTT.

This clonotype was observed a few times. CDR3 DNA: TGTGCCAGCAGTCTCCGCGCGGGACTAGCGGGAGAAGTGCAGTTCTTC. This translates into CASSLRAGLAGEVQFF. J is TRBJ2-1 and V is TRBV12-3 or TRBV12-4; TRBD2 agrees at 14 bases. This CDR3 contains 16 residues. The V gene end was trimmed by 5 bases and the J gene end by 12 bases; junction bases not matched to a gene: 12.

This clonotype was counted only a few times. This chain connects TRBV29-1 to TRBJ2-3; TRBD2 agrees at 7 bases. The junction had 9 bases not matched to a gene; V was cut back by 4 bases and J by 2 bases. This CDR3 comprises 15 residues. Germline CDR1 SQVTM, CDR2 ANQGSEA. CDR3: CSVGGLAETTDTQYF. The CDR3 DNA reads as TGCAGCGTTGGTGGGCTAGCGGAGACCACAGATACGCAGTATTTT.

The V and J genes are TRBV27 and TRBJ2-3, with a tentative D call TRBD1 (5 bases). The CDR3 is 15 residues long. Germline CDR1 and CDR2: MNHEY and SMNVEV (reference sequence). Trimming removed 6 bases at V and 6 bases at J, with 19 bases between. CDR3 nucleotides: TGTGCCAGCAGAAGGGGTCAGGTATTATTGGATACGCAGTATTTT. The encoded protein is CASRRGQVLLDTQYF.

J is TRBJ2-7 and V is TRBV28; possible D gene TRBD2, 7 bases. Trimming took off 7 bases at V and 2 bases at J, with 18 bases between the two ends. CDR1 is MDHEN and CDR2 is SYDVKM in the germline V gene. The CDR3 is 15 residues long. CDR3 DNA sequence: TGTGCCAGCACCACCCCGGGGGGCGGTCCCTACGAGCAGTACTTC. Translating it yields CASTTPGGGPYEQYF.

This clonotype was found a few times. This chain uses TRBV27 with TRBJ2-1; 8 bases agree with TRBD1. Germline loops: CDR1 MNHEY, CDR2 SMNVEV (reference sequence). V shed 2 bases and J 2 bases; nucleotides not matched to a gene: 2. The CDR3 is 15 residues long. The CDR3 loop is CASSLRDRTYNEQFF. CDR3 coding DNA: TGTGCCAGCAGTTTAAGGGACAGGACCTACAATGAGCAGTTCTTC.

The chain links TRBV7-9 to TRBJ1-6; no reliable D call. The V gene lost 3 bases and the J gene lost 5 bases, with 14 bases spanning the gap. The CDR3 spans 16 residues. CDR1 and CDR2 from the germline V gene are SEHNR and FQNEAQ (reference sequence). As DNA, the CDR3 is TGTGCCAGCAGCTTCCCCCCGCAGAGAAATAATTCACCCCTCCACTTT. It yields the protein CASSFPPQRNNSPLHF. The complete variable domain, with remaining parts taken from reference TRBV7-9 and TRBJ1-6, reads DTGVSQNPRHKITKRGQNVTFRCDPISEHNRLYWYRQTLGQGPEFLTYFQNEAQLEKSRLLSDRFSAERPKGSFSTLEIQRTEQGDSAMYLCASSFPPQRNNSPLHFGNGTRLTVT.

CDR3 bases: TGTGCCAGCCAGCGGGGGGGAGCAGATACGCAGTATTTT. Amino acid sequence: CASQRGGADTQYF. The chain couples TRBV28 to TRBJ2-3; 10 bases align to TRBD2. Germline V gene sequence: CDR1 MDHEN, CDR2 SYDVKM. The CDR3 has 13 residues. V shed 8 bases, J shed 4 bases, and the junction held 3 bases outside the gene matches.